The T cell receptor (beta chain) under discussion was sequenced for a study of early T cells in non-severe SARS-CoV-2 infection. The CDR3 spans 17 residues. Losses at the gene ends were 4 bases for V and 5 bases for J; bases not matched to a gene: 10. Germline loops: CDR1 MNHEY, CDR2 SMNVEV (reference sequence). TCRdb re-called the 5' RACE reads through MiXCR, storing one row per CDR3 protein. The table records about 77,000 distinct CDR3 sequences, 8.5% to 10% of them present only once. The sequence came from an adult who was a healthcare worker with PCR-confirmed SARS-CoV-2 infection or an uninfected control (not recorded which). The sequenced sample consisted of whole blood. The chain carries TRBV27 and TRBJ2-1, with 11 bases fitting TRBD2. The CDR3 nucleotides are TGTGCCAGCAGTTCGGAACCGGGACTAGCGGCCAACAATGAGCAGTTCTTC. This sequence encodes CASSSEPGLAANNEQFF.